These T cell receptor beta chains were read from a single sample in a study of tumor-infiltrating lymphocytes in primary liver carcinoma. TCRdb used MiXCR to reprocess the multiplex PCR reads, holding one entry per CDR3 protein. The sample consists of tens of thousands of distinct CDR3 sequences, about three quarters of them appearing once. Specimen: liver tumor tissue from sampling region 1. The receptor set was obtained from a man aged 35-49 years with primary liver carcinoma and hepatitis B virus infection. Both conserved end residues are part of each CDR3. Each record gives: CDR3 length, D gene, J gene, clone size, V gene, CDR3 protein, CDR3 DNA. D genes are given only for firm matches. Rows may omit the clone size; those that give it use once, few, many or a size class.

cdr3_length: 12; d_call: TRBD1; j_call: TRBJ2-3; clone_size: -; v_call: TRBV12-3/TRBV12-4; cdr3_aa: CVSTMTGDTPYF; cdr3_nt: TGTGTCAGCACCATGACAGGGGATACGCCGTATTTT
cdr3_length: 10; d_call: -; j_call: TRBJ1-1; clone_size: -; v_call: TRBV29-1; cdr3_aa: CGVPTGEAFF; cdr3_nt: TGCGGCGTTCCAACAGGGGAAGCTTTCTTT
cdr3_length: 17; d_call: TRBD2; j_call: TRBJ2-2; clone_size: few; v_call: TRBV4-2; cdr3_aa: CVSSQMSGSLDIGELFF; cdr3_nt: TGTGTCAGCAGCCAAATGAGCGGGAGTCTGGACATCGGGGAGCTGTTTTTT
cdr3_length: 17; d_call: -; j_call: TRBJ2-5; clone_size: once; v_call: TRBV28; cdr3_aa: CANSLYPEGPTQETQYF; cdr3_nt: TGTGCCAACAGTTTATACCCAGAGGGACCAACCCAAGAGACCCAGTACTTC
cdr3_length: 16; d_call: -; j_call: TRBJ2-6; clone_size: -; v_call: TRBV6-1; cdr3_aa: CASIMTADSGANVLTF; cdr3_nt: TGTGCCAGTATCATGACAGCGGACTCTGGGGCCAACGTCCTGACTTTC
cdr3_length: 13; d_call: -; j_call: TRBJ2-1; clone_size: -; v_call: TRBV11-2; cdr3_aa: CASSLNDVYEQLF; cdr3_nt: TGTGCTAGCAGCTTAAATGATGTCTATGAGCAGCTCTTC
cdr3_length: 13; d_call: TRBD1; j_call: TRBJ1-5; clone_size: -; v_call: TRBV6-6; cdr3_aa: CASIPGGGQSQHF; cdr3_nt: TGTGCCAGCATTCCAGGGGGCGGACAGTCCCAGCATTTT
cdr3_length: 14; d_call: -; j_call: TRBJ2-7; clone_size: -; v_call: TRBV13; cdr3_aa: CASSTSGTVLEQYF; cdr3_nt: TGTGCCAGCAGCACTTCCGGGACGGTCCTCGAGCAGTACTTC
cdr3_length: 14; d_call: -; j_call: TRBJ1-2; clone_size: many; v_call: TRBV5-5; cdr3_aa: CASSLEPQTYGYTF; cdr3_nt: TGTGCCAGCAGCTTAGAACCGCAGACCTATGGCTACACCTTC
cdr3_length: 15; d_call: TRBD1; j_call: TRBJ2-3; clone_size: -; v_call: TRBV9; cdr3_aa: CAGSVEGQGTDTQYF; cdr3_nt: TGTGCCGGCAGCGTAGAGGGACAGGGCACAGATACGCAGTATTTT
cdr3_length: 12; d_call: -; j_call: TRBJ2-7; clone_size: -; v_call: TRBV11-1; cdr3_aa: CASLRSPYKQYF; cdr3_nt: TGTGCCAGCTTAAGATCACCCTACAAGCAGTACTTC
cdr3_length: 15; d_call: TRBD2; j_call: TRBJ2-7; clone_size: -; v_call: TRBV29-1; cdr3_aa: CSVELQWEGPYEQYF; cdr3_nt: TGCAGCGTAGAGTTGCAGTGGGAGGGCCCTTACGAGCAGTACTTC
cdr3_length: 14; d_call: -; j_call: TRBJ2-5; clone_size: -; v_call: TRBV6-5; cdr3_aa: CASSYGRYRETQYF; cdr3_nt: TGTGCCAGCAGTTACGGCAGATACCGAGAGACCCAGTACTTC
cdr3_length: 14; d_call: TRBD1; j_call: TRBJ2-2; clone_size: -; v_call: TRBV20-1; cdr3_aa: CSGWDRGSTGELFF; cdr3_nt: TGCAGTGGCTGGGACAGGGGAAGCACCGGGGAGCTGTTCTTT
cdr3_length: 14; d_call: -; j_call: TRBJ1-5; clone_size: -; v_call: TRBV20-1; cdr3_aa: CSARDWGPNQPQHF; cdr3_nt: TGCAGTGCTAGAGATTGGGGACCTAATCAGCCCCAGCATTTT
cdr3_length: 15; d_call: TRBD2; j_call: TRBJ2-5; clone_size: -; v_call: TRBV6-5; cdr3_aa: CASSYQASGSETQYF; cdr3_nt: TGTGCCAGCAGTTACCAGGCTAGCGGGAGTGAGACCCAGTACTTC
cdr3_length: 12; d_call: -; j_call: TRBJ2-2; clone_size: -; v_call: TRBV29-1; cdr3_aa: CSIGLPTGGLFF; cdr3_nt: TGCAGCATCGGACTCCCCACCGGGGGGCTGTTTTTT
cdr3_length: 13; d_call: -; j_call: TRBJ1-5; clone_size: -; v_call: TRBV2; cdr3_aa: CASSAQQRDTQHF; cdr3_nt: TGTGCCAGCAGTGCCCAGCAGAGAGATACTCAGCATTTT
cdr3_length: 15; d_call: -; j_call: TRBJ2-7; clone_size: many; v_call: TRBV6-5; cdr3_aa: CASSREVRSSYEQYF; cdr3_nt: TGTGCCAGCAGTAGGGAAGTACGAAGCTCCTACGAGCAGTACTTC
cdr3_length: 13; d_call: -; j_call: TRBJ1-2; clone_size: -; v_call: TRBV7-9; cdr3_aa: CVSSPTRIYGYTF; cdr3_nt: TGTGTCAGCAGCCCGACAAGGATTTACGGCTACACCTTC
cdr3_length: 15; d_call: TRBD2; j_call: TRBJ2-3; clone_size: few; v_call: TRBV19; cdr3_aa: CASSILASGGDTQYF; cdr3_nt: TGTGCCAGTAGTATACTGGCTAGCGGTGGAGATACGCAGTATTTT
cdr3_length: 17; d_call: -; j_call: TRBJ2-3; clone_size: -; v_call: TRBV4-2; cdr3_aa: CASSQDEGAGGVDMQYF; cdr3_nt: TGTGCCAGCAGCCAAGATGAGGGAGCAGGAGGGGTAGATATGCAGTATTTT
cdr3_length: 15; d_call: TRBD1; j_call: TRBJ2-7; clone_size: -; v_call: TRBV6-6; cdr3_aa: CASNYRDRRTSEQYF; cdr3_nt: TGTGCCAGCAATTACCGGGACAGGAGGACCAGCGAGCAGTACTTC
cdr3_length: 14; d_call: -; j_call: TRBJ2-6; clone_size: -; v_call: TRBV10-2; cdr3_aa: CASSVVYGAYVLTF; cdr3_nt: TGCGCCAGCAGTGTGGTCTATGGGGCCTACGTCCTGACTTTC
cdr3_length: 13; d_call: TRBD1; j_call: TRBJ2-7; clone_size: -; v_call: TRBV6-5; cdr3_aa: CASSTRQGWEQYF; cdr3_nt: TGTGCCAGCAGTACGAGACAGGGATGGGAGCAGTACTTC
cdr3_length: 12; d_call: TRBD1; j_call: TRBJ1-2; clone_size: many; v_call: TRBV29-1; cdr3_aa: CSVGTGTYGYTF; cdr3_nt: TGCAGCGTTGGGACAGGCACTTATGGCTACACCTTC
cdr3_length: 13; d_call: -; j_call: TRBJ2-2; clone_size: -; v_call: TRBV2; cdr3_aa: CPCMEGRTGELFF; cdr3_nt: TGTCCCTGCATGGAGGGGAGGACCGGGGAGCTGTTTTTT
cdr3_length: 13; d_call: -; j_call: TRBJ2-7; clone_size: -; v_call: TRBV12-3/TRBV12-4; cdr3_aa: CVSKARGAREQYF; cdr3_nt: TGTGTCAGTAAGGCCCGGGGGGCTCGTGAGCAGTACTTC
cdr3_length: 16; d_call: TRBD2; j_call: TRBJ2-3; clone_size: -; v_call: TRBV28; cdr3_aa: CASKPGLAGGPYTQYF; cdr3_nt: TGTGCCAGCAAACCGGGGCTAGCGGGAGGGCCCTATACGCAGTATTTT
cdr3_length: 17; d_call: TRBD1; j_call: TRBJ2-5; clone_size: few; v_call: TRBV6-6; cdr3_aa: CANSHAYRDSDQETQYF; cdr3_nt: TGTGCCAACAGCCACGCATACCGGGACAGCGACCAAGAGACTCAGTACTTC
cdr3_length: 18; d_call: -; j_call: TRBJ1-1; clone_size: -; v_call: TRBV2; cdr3_aa: CASSEGQSWVTSNTEAFF; cdr3_nt: TGTGCCAGCAGTGAAGGACAATCTTGGGTTACTTCGAACACTGAAGCTTTCTTT
cdr3_length: 12; d_call: -; j_call: TRBJ1-1; clone_size: many; v_call: TRBV29-1; cdr3_aa: CSVLEVDTEAFF; cdr3_nt: TGCAGCGTTTTAGAAGTTGACACTGAAGCTTTCTTT
cdr3_length: 14; d_call: -; j_call: TRBJ1-1; clone_size: -; v_call: TRBV6-1; cdr3_aa: CVSSEDPGDTEAFF; cdr3_nt: TGTGTCAGCAGTGAAGATCCTGGGGACACTGAAGCTTTCTTT
cdr3_length: 14; d_call: -; j_call: TRBJ2-7; clone_size: -; v_call: TRBV6-5; cdr3_aa: CASNYSGGTYEQYF; cdr3_nt: TGTGCCAGCAATTACTCCGGGGGAACCTACGAGCAGTACTTC
cdr3_length: 15; d_call: TRBD2; j_call: TRBJ2-3; clone_size: -; v_call: TRBV10-1; cdr3_aa: CANSESAAGDETQYF; cdr3_nt: TGCGCCAACAGTGAGTCCGCCGCGGGAGACGAGACACAGTATTTT
cdr3_length: 14; d_call: TRBD1; j_call: TRBJ1-6; clone_size: -; v_call: TRBV30; cdr3_aa: CAWNLGQGNSPLRF; cdr3_nt: TGTGCCTGGAATTTGGGACAGGGGAATTCACCCCTTCGCTTT
cdr3_length: 16; d_call: TRBD2; j_call: TRBJ2-1; clone_size: -; v_call: TRBV4-2; cdr3_aa: CASSVTGTSGDNGQFF; cdr3_nt: TGTGCCAGCAGCGTGACCGGGACTAGCGGAGACAATGGGCAGTTCTTC
cdr3_length: 13; d_call: -; j_call: TRBJ1-1; clone_size: -; v_call: TRBV12-3/TRBV12-4; cdr3_aa: CASSPDWNTEAFF; cdr3_nt: TGTGCCAGTAGCCCGGACTGGAACACTGAAGCTTTCTTT
cdr3_length: 16; d_call: -; j_call: TRBJ2-2; clone_size: -; v_call: TRBV11-2; cdr3_aa: CASSAPGQASTGELLF; cdr3_nt: TGTGCTAGCAGCGCCCCGGGACAAGCAAGCACCGGGGAGCTGCTTTTT
cdr3_length: 16; d_call: TRBD1; j_call: TRBJ1-6; clone_size: many; v_call: TRBV6-6; cdr3_aa: CASRPPDRGENSPLHF; cdr3_nt: TGTGCCAGCAGACCACCGGACAGGGGAGAAAATTCACCCCTCCACTTT
cdr3_length: 16; d_call: -; j_call: TRBJ2-5; clone_size: -; v_call: TRBV29-1; cdr3_aa: CSVEEGGRAREETQYF; cdr3_nt: TGCAGCGTTGAAGAGGGTGGAAGGGCACGGGAAGAGACTCAGTACTTC
cdr3_length: 14; d_call: -; j_call: TRBJ1-1; clone_size: -; v_call: TRBV6-6; cdr3_aa: CASSYSIATTEALF; cdr3_nt: TGTGCCAGCAGTTACTCGATTGCGACCACTGAGGCTCTCTTT
cdr3_length: 14; d_call: -; j_call: TRBJ2-1; clone_size: -; v_call: TRBV14; cdr3_aa: CASMATNSYDEQFF; cdr3_nt: TGTGCCAGCATGGCGACAAACTCCTACGATGAGCAGTTCTTC
cdr3_length: 17; d_call: TRBD1; j_call: TRBJ1-4; clone_size: -; v_call: TRBV6-6; cdr3_aa: CASSFRTGATTNENLFF; cdr3_nt: TGTGCCAGTAGTTTTAGGACAGGGGCGACAACTAATGAAAATCTGTTTTTT
cdr3_length: 16; d_call: -; j_call: TRBJ2-7; clone_size: -; v_call: TRBV12-3/TRBV12-4; cdr3_aa: CANEPGLAGSYYEQYF; cdr3_nt: TGTGCCAACGAACCGGGACTGGCGGGCAGCTACTACGAGCAGTACTTC
cdr3_length: 17; d_call: -; j_call: TRBJ1-5; clone_size: -; v_call: TRBV12-3/TRBV12-4; cdr3_aa: CASARWGGSLGNQPQHF; cdr3_nt: TGTGCCAGCGCCCGATGGGGGGGGTCTCTTGGCAATCAGCCCCAGCATTTT
cdr3_length: 15; d_call: TRBD2; j_call: TRBJ2-5; clone_size: many; v_call: TRBV5-1; cdr3_aa: CASSSGLAGQETQYF; cdr3_nt: TGCGCCAGCAGCTCGGGACTAGCGGGACAAGAGACCCAGTACTTC
cdr3_length: 18; d_call: TRBD2; j_call: TRBJ2-3; clone_size: -; v_call: TRBV11-2; cdr3_aa: CANSLTTSGRAGRDTQYF; cdr3_nt: TGTGCCAACAGCTTAACTACTAGCGGGAGGGCGGGGCGGGATACGCAGTACTTT
cdr3_length: 18; d_call: -; j_call: TRBJ2-1; clone_size: -; v_call: TRBV12-5; cdr3_aa: CASGLSSGGSLTSNEQFF; cdr3_nt: TGTGCTAGTGGTTTGAGTAGCGGTGGTTCTCTTACCTCCAATGAGCAGTTCTTC
cdr3_length: 14; d_call: TRBD2; j_call: TRBJ2-3; clone_size: -; v_call: TRBV12-3/TRBV12-4; cdr3_aa: CASSLALAGDTQFF; cdr3_nt: TGTGCTAGCAGTTTAGCGCTAGCGGGAGATACGCAGTTTTTC
cdr3_length: 13; d_call: TRBD2; j_call: TRBJ2-3; clone_size: -; v_call: TRBV20-1; cdr3_aa: CSESTSGGDTQYF; cdr3_nt: TGCAGTGAGTCCACTAGCGGGGGAGATACGCAGTATTTT
cdr3_length: 16; d_call: -; j_call: TRBJ2-2; clone_size: -; v_call: TRBV5-1; cdr3_aa: CASSFRASENTGELFF; cdr3_nt: TGCGCCAGCAGTTTCCGCGCTAGCGAGAACACCGGGGAGCTGTTTTTT
cdr3_length: 15; d_call: -; j_call: TRBJ2-3; clone_size: -; v_call: TRBV11-3; cdr3_aa: CVSGLGASGKDTQYF; cdr3_nt: TGTGTCAGCGGCTTAGGGGCTAGTGGAAAAGATACGCAGTATTTT
cdr3_length: 11; d_call: -; j_call: TRBJ2-2; clone_size: -; v_call: TRBV2; cdr3_aa: CASSRTGELFF; cdr3_nt: TGTGCCAGCAGTCGCACCGGGGAGCTGTTTTTT
cdr3_length: 14; d_call: -; j_call: TRBJ2-7; clone_size: -; v_call: TRBV11-2; cdr3_aa: CVSSSTDSAYEQYF; cdr3_nt: TGTGTCAGCAGCTCAACTGACAGTGCCTACGAGCAGTATTTC